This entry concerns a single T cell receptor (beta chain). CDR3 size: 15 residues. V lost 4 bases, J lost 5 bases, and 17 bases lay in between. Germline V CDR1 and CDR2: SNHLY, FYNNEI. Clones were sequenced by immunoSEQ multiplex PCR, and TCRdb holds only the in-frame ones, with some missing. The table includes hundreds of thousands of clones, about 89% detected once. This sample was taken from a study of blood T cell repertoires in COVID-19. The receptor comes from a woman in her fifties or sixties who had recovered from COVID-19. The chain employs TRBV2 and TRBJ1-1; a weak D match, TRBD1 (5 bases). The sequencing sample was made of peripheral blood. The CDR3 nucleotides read TGTGCCAGCAGTGGTCGGGGAGGGGTTCTAACTGAAGCTTTCTTT. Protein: CASSGRGGVLTEAFF.